The 27 T cell receptor beta chains listed next were all sequenced from one sample in a study of technical replicates of blood from a handful of donors. Sequencing was performed with immunoSEQ multiplex PCR; in TCRdb, only in-frame clones are kept and a portion is missing. The repertoire consists of about 66,000 clones, with about 97% occurring once and the leading ten covering approximately 0.25%. The sequenced sample consisted of T cells isolated from PBMCs. The receptors here all came from a human donor in good health.

Only a few counts were recorded for this clone. The chain links TRBV9 to TRBJ1-1; no definite D call. With 4 bases removed from V and 0 bases from J, the gap between germline ends came to 10 bases. Germline CDR1 reads SGDLS; CDR2 reads YYNGEE. This CDR3 is built from 14 residues. The CDR3 DNA reads as TGTGCCAGCAGCCCATCCAGAATGAACACTGAAGCTTTCTTT. Translated, it gives CASSPSRMNTEAFF.

V gene TRBV28 combines with J gene TRBJ2-7; D may be TRBD2 (5 bases). The V end was cut by 3 bases, the J end by 5 bases, with 11 bases between. The length of the CDR3 is 13 residues. Germline V gene data show CDR1 as MDHEN and CDR2 as SYDVKM. The DNA for the CDR3 is TGTGCCAGCAGTTTTACGAGGGTTGACGAGCAGTACTTC. It codes for CASSFTRVDEQYF.

This clone was seen once. This rearrangement joins TRBV10-3 to TRBJ1-3; possible D gene TRBD1, 6 bases. Germline CDR1 ENHRY, CDR2 SYGVKD. The CDR3 length is 14 residues. V lost 8 bases and J lost 0, with 11 bases in between. DNA for the CDR3: TGTGCCATCGGAAACAGGGACTCTGGAAACACCATATATTTT. Translating gives CAIGNRDSGNTIYF.

The rearrangement links TRBV9 to TRBJ1-2; D possibly corresponds to TRBD1 (6 bases). The CDR3 consists of 12 residues. Trimming pared 5 bases from V and 7 bases from J, leaving 12 bases between. Looked up from germline, CDR1 is SGDLS and CDR2 is YYNGEE. The CDR3 region has the DNA TGTGCCAGCAGGGCAGGGGCAAGTGGCTACACCTTC. Amino acid sequence: CASRAGASGYTF.

The chain recombines TRBV30 with TRBJ1-4; tentative D call: TRBD1 (6 bases). The CDR3 consists of 13 residues. Germline CDR1 GTSNPN, CDR2 SVGIG (reference sequence). With 4 bases removed from V and 5 bases from J, the gap between germline ends came to 11 bases. In DNA, the CDR3 is TGTGCCTGGACCAGGGGTCCAAATGAAAAACTGTTTTTT. Its protein product is CAWTRGPNEKLFF.

The chain employs TRBV7-2 and TRBJ2-4; no definite D call. The CDR3 runs to 19 residues. V lost 1 base, J lost 4 bases, and 23 bases lay in between. Germline CDR1 is SGHTA and CDR2 is FQGNSA. The chain's CDR3 is CASSLDPPAVLSAKNIQYF. CDR3 sequence (DNA): TGTGCCAGCAGCTTAGATCCCCCGGCAGTATTATCAGCGAAAAACATTCAGTACTTC.

This clone was picked up one time. The chain links TRBV7-9 to TRBJ2-3, with TRBD2 matching 7 bases. The CDR3 is made up of 14 amino acids. V gave up 10 bases and J gave up 4 bases; unmatched junction bases: 11. CDR1 and CDR2 from the germline V gene are SEHNR and FQNEAQ (reference sequence). For the CDR3, the DNA is TGTGCCATTATACGGGGCGGGAGTCCAGATACGCAGTATTTT. Protein product: CAIIRGGSPDTQYF.

The genes are TRBV2 and TRBJ2-6, with 7 bases lining up with TRBD1. CDR1 SNHLY and CDR2 FYNNEI come from the germline V gene. The CDR3 length is 18 residues. V gave up 2 bases and J gave up 0 bases; unmatched junction bases: 7. CDR3 protein: CASSEQGVLTSGANVLTF. In DNA, the CDR3 is TGTGCCAGCAGTGAACAGGGGGTGCTTACCTCTGGGGCCAACGTCCTGACTTTC.

V and J are TRBV28 and TRBJ2-7; 11 bases map to TRBD1. Unmatched junction bases numbered 5, after V lost 3 bases and J lost 4 bases. The germline V gene has CDR1 MDHEN and CDR2 SYDVKM. The CDR3 covers 15 residues. The CDR3 DNA follows: TGTGCCAGCAGTTTGGCCGGGACAGGGGGTTACGAGCAGTACTTC. This gives the protein CASSLAGTGGYEQYF.

The chain is built from TRBV10-3 and TRBJ2-2, with D possibly matching TRBD2 (5 bases). The CDR3 is 14 residues long. The germline CDR1 and CDR2 sequences are ENHRY and SYGVKD. V was shortened by 7 bases and J by 4 bases, with 13 bases between the two germline ends. The CDR3 is CAINGRASTGELFF. The CDR3 DNA is TGTGCCATCAATGGGCGGGCGAGCACCGGGGAGCTGTTTTTT.

This sequence joins TRBV10-2 and TRBJ2-1; possibly TRBD1 for D (5 bases). Germline V gene lookup returns CDR1 WSHSY and CDR2 SAAADI. The CDR3 loop spans 12 amino acids. V was clipped by 2 bases and J by 7 bases, with 6 bases between them. CDR3 region: CASSERGNEQFF. In nucleotides, the CDR3 is TGCGCCAGCAGTGAGAGGGGAAATGAGCAGTTCTTC.

The rearrangement uses TRBV28 and TRBJ2-1; TRBD2 aligns across 13 bases. CDR1 is MDHEN and CDR2 is SYDVKM in the germline V gene. CDR3 length: 15 residues. V trimming: 8 bases; J trimming: 7 bases; junction bases outside the gene matches: 8. As DNA, the CDR3 is TGTGCCAGCGTCAAACTAGCGGGAGGGATAAATGAGCAGTTCTTC. It yields the protein CASVKLAGGINEQFF.

The chain recombines TRBV27 with TRBJ1-3, with TRBD1 matching over 7 bases. This CDR3 has 16 residues. V gave up 5 bases and J gave up 3 bases; unmatched junction bases: 10. The germline gives CDR1 MNHEY, CDR2 SMNVEV (reference sequence). In DNA, the CDR3 is TGTGCCAGCAGTCCTTATGGGACAGCGAGTGGAAACACCATATATTTT. It translates to CASSPYGTASGNTIYF.

The genes are TRBV14 and TRBJ2-2; TRBD2 matches 10 bases. Trimming at V came to 2 bases and at J to 4 bases, leaving 4 bases not matched to a gene. Germline values: CDR1 SGHDN, CDR2 FVKESK. The CDR3 loop spans 16 amino acids. DNA for the CDR3: TGTGCCAGCAGCCAACTAGCGGGAGTGTCCACCGGGGAGCTGTTTTTT. Translating it yields CASSQLAGVSTGELFF. The full variable domain, in which reference TRBV14 and TRBJ2-2 provide the parts outside the CDR3, is EAGVTQFPSHSVIEKGQTVTLRCDPISGHDNLYWYRRVMGKEIKFLLHFVKESKQDESGMPNNRFLAERTGGTYSTLKVQPAELEDSGVYFCASSQLAGVSTGELFFGEGSRLTVL.

CDR3 nucleotides: TGTGCCAGCAGCTTAGGAGGACTAGCCGCCGGGGAGCTGTTTTTT. It encodes CASSLGGLAAGELFF. V and J are TRBV7-9 and TRBJ2-2; 8 bases align to TRBD2. The V gene end was trimmed by 1 base and the J gene end by 6 bases; junction bases not matched to a gene: 4. The germline gives CDR1 SEHNR, CDR2 FQNEAQ (reference sequence). The CDR3 covers 15 residues.

V usage is TRBV25-1 and J usage is TRBJ2-1, with no clear D. Germline V CDR1 and CDR2: MGHDK, SYGVNS. The CDR3 covers 15 residues. V shed 3 bases and J shed 4 bases, with 13 bases lying between them. In nucleotides, the CDR3 is TGTGCCAGCAGTGATCCCGGAGTCGGATACAATGAGCAGTTCTTC. This codes for CASSDPGVGYNEQFF.

The chain employs TRBV5-1 and TRBJ2-7; the match to TRBD2 covers 7 bases. Germline V gene sequence: CDR1 SGHRS, CDR2 YFSETQ. The CDR3 loop spans 15 amino acids. With 0 bases clipped from V and 3 bases from J, the junction kept 6 bases outside the gene matches. The CDR3 sequence: CASSLDGTGGYEQYF. In DNA, the CDR3 is TGCGCCAGCAGCTTGGACGGGACGGGAGGCTACGAGCAGTACTTC.

The chain couples TRBV5-1 to TRBJ2-3; 11 nucleotides align to TRBD2. V shed 0 bases, J shed 3 bases, and the junction held 6 bases outside the gene matches. CDR1 is SGHRS and CDR2 is YFSETQ in the germline V gene. The CDR3 consists of 17 residues. The DNA of the CDR3 is TGCGCCAGCAGCTTGGTCGGGACTAGCGGTTTAACAGATACGCAGTATTTT. Amino acid sequence: CASSLVGTSGLTDTQYF.

This clone was counted once. The chain recombines TRBV6-1 with TRBJ1-3; D is ambiguous. CDR1 MNHNS and CDR2 SASEGT come from the germline V gene. This CDR3 region has 15 residues. V lost 0 bases to trimming and J lost 2 bases, with 8 bases between them. CDR3 sequence reads: CASSEALGTGNTIYF. For the CDR3, the DNA is TGTGCCAGCAGTGAAGCCCTGGGCACTGGAAACACCATATATTTT.

The chain joins TRBV5-1 to TRBJ2-7, with 7 bases that match TRBD2. V lost 2 bases, J lost 4 bases, and 9 bases stayed unmatched. The CDR3 runs to 15 residues. From germline, CDR1 is SGHRS and CDR2 YFSETQ. As DNA, the CDR3 is TGCGCCAGCAGCTTTGGGGGAGGGATTAAGTACGAGCAGTACTTC. Translated: CASSFGGGIKYEQYF.

This chain links TRBV7-2 with TRBJ2-7; D might be TRBD2 (7 bases). CDR1 is SGHTA and CDR2 is FQGNSA in the germline V gene. V lost 5 bases and J lost 5, with 16 bases in between. The CDR3 is made up of 14 amino acids. The CDR3 nucleotides are TGTGCCAGCAGCCTTTGGCGGGGGCACCACGAGCAGTACTTC. Residues: CASSLWRGHHEQYF.

This clone has only one observation. The chain is built from TRBV19 and TRBJ1-1, with D possibly being TRBD1 (6 bases). The CDR3 spans 15 residues. Germline loops: CDR1 LNHDA, CDR2 SQIVND (reference sequence). Between the trimmed V and J ends, which lost 6 bases and 4 bases, there was a span of 18 bases. The CDR3 DNA reads TGTGCCAGTAGCCCCGGCGGCAGGGGTGGCACTGAAGCTTTCTTT. This codes for CASSPGGRGGTEAFF.

The chain joins TRBV4-1 to TRBJ2-1, with TRBD2 matching over 10 bases. CDR1 is MGHRA, CDR2 YSYEKL, per germline. With 0 bases clipped from V and 0 bases from J, the junction kept 11 bases outside the gene matches. The CDR3 is 20 residues long. CDR3 bases: TGCGCCAGCAGCCAAGAGTGGACTAGCGGAGGTGCGAGCTCCTACAATGAGCAGTTCTTC. It yields the protein CASSQEWTSGGASSYNEQFF.

The chain uses TRBV4-2 and TRBJ2-7, with 14 bases matching TRBD2. The CDR3 length is 16 residues. With V trimmed by 2 bases and J by 2 bases, 2 bases remained unmatched. In germline, CDR1 is LGHNA, CDR2 YNFKEQ. CDR3 bases: TGTGCCAGCAGCCAACCGGGACTAGCGGGAGCCTACGAGCAGTACTTC. It yields the protein CASSQPGLAGAYEQYF.

This clone appeared a few times. The V gene is TRBV4-1, the J gene TRBJ2-7; tentatively, D is TRBD2 (5 bases). This CDR3 comprises 21 residues. The V gene lost 0 bases and the J gene lost 7 bases, with 34 bases spanning the gap. Germline values: CDR1 MGHRA, CDR2 YSYEKL. The CDR3 nucleotides are TGCGCCAGCAGCCAAGAAGAGGGCAGCCTACTATACTCCTACGAGCTAGGGGAGCAGTACTTC. Translation gives CASSQEEGSLLYSYELGEQYF.

As regards this clone: This sample includes further DNA sequences coding for the same CDR3. The rearrangement uses TRBV9 and TRBJ2-7, with TRBD2 identical over 13 bases. This CDR3 has 15 amino acids. The ends lost 0 bases at V and 3 bases at J; junction bases unmatched: 0. CDR1 is SGDLS and CDR2 is YYNGEE in the germline V gene. CDR3 amino acids: CASSVGLAGGYEQYF. The CDR3 coding sequence is TGTGCCAGCAGCGTAGGACTAGCGGGAGGCTACGAGCAGTACTTC.

This sequence joins TRBV5-1 and TRBJ1-4; D is possibly TRBD1 (5 bases). The CDR3 has 16 amino acids. Germline CDR1 reads SGHRS; CDR2 reads YFSETQ. V lost 0 bases and J 3 bases, leaving 12 bases between the germline ends. In DNA form, the CDR3 reads TGCGCCAGCAGCTTGGGTTCAGGGAAACCTAATGAAAAACTGTTTTTT. As protein: CASSLGSGKPNEKLFF.